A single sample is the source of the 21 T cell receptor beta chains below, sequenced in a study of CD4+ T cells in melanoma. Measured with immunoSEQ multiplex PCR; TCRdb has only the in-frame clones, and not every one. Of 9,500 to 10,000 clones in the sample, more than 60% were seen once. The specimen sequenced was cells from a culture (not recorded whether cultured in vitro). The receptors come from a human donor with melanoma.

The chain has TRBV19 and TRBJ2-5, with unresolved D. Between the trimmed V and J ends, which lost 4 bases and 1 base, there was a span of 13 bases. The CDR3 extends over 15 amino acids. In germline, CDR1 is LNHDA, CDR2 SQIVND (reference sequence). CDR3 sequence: CASSKGRQTQETQYF. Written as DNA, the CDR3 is TGTGCCAGTAGTAAGGGCCGCCAAACCCAAGAGACCCAGTACTTC.

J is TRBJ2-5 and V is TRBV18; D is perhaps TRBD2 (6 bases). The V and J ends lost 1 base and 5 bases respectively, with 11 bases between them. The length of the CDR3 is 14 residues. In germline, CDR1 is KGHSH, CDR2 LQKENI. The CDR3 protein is CASSPRSGRETQYF. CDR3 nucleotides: TGTGCCAGCTCACCACGGTCGGGGAGGGAGACCCAGTACTTC.

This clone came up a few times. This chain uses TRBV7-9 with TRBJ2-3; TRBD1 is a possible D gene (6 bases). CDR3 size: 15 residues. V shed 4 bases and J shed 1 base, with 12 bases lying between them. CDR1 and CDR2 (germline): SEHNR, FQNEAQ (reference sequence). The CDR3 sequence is CASSWGRQGTDTQYF. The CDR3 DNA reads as TGTGCCAGCAGCTGGGGTAGACAGGGCACAGATACGCAGTATTTT.

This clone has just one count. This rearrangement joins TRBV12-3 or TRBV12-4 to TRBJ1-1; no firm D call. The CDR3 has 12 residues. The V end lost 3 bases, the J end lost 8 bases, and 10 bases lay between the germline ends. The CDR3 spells CASSFGSSEAFF. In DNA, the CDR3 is TGTGCCAGCAGTTTTGGGTCGTCGGAAGCTTTCTTT.

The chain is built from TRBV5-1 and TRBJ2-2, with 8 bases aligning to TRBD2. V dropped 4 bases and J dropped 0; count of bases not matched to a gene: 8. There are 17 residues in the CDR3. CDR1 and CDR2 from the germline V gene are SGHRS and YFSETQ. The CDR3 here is CASSPGVAGPNTGELFF. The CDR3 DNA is TGCGCCAGCAGCCCGGGCGTAGCGGGGCCGAACACCGGGGAGCTGTTTTTT. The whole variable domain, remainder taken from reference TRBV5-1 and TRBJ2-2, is KAGVTQTPRYLIKTRGQQVTLSCSPISGHRSVSWYQQTPGQGLQFLFEYFSETQRNKGNFPGRFSGRQFSNSRSEMNVSTLELGDSALYLCASSPGVAGPNTGELFFGEGSRLTVL.

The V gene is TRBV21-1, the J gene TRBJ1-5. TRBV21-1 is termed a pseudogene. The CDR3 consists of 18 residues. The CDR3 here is CASSKGGDNPCSNQPQHF. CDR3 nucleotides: TGTGCCAGCAGCAAAGGGGGGGACAACCCCTGTAGCAATCAGCCCCAGCATTTT.

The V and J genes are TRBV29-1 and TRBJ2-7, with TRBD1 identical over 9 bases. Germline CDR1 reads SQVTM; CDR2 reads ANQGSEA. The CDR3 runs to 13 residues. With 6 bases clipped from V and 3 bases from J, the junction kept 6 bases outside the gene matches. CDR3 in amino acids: CSVRDRDFYEQYF. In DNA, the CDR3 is TGCAGCGTCCGGGACAGGGATTTCTACGAGCAGTACTTC.

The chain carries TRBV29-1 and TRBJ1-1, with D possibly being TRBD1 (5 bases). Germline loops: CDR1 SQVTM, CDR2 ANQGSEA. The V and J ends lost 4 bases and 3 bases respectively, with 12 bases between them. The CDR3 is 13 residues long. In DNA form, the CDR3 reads TGCAGCGTTGCCCGGGGCAGGGACACTGAAGCTTTCTTT. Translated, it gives CSVARGRDTEAFF.

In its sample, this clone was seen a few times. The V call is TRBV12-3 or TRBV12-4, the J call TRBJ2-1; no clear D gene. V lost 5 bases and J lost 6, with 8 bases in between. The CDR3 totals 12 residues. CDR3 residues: CASSTRRNEQFF. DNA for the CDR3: TGTGCCAGCAGTACCCGGCGCAATGAGCAGTTCTTC.

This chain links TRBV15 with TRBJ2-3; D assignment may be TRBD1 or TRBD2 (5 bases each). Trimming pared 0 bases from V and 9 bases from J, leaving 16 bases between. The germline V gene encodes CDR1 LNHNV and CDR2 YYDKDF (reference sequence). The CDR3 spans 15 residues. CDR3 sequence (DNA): TGTGCCACCAGCAGAGACGGCTCGCCCGGGGCGACGCAGTATTTT. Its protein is CATSRDGSPGATQYF.

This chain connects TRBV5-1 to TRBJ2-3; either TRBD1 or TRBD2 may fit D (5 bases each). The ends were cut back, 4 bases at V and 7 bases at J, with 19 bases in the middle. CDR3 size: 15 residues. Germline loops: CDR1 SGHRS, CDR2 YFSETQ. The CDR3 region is CASSPPFGAQNTQYF. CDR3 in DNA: TGCGCCAGCAGCCCCCCCTTCGGGGCCCAAAATACGCAGTATTTT.

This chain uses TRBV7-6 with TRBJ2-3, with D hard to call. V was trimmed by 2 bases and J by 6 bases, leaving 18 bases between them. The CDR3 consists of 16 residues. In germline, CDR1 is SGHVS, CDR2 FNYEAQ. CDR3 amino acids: CASSLSMPAHGDTQYF. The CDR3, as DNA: TGTGCCAGCAGCTTATCGATGCCAGCTCATGGGGATACGCAGTATTTT.

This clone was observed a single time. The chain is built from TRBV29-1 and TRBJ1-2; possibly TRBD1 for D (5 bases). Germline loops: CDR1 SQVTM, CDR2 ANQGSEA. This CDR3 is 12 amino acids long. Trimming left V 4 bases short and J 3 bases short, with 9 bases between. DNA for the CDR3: TGCAGCGTTGTGGGGCAGGACTATGGCTACACCTTC. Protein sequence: CSVVGQDYGYTF.

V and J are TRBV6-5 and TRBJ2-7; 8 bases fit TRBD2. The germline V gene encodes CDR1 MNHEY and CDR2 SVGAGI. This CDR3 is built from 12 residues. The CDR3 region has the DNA TGTATTAGCGGGGACCTGTCCTACGAGCAGTACTTC. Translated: CISGDLSYEQYF.

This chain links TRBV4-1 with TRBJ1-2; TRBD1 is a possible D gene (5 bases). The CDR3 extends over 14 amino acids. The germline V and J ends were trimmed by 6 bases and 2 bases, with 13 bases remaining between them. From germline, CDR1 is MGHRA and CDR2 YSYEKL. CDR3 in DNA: TGCGCCAGCAGTCCTGGGACCTTGAACTATGGCTACACCTTC. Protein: CASSPGTLNYGYTF.

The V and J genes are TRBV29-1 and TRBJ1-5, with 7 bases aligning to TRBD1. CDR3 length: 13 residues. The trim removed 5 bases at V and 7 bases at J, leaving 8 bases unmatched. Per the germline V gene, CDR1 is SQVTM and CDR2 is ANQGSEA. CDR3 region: CSVLGTAGQPQHF. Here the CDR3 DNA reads TGCAGCGTTCTTGGGACAGCGGGACAGCCCCAGCATTTT.

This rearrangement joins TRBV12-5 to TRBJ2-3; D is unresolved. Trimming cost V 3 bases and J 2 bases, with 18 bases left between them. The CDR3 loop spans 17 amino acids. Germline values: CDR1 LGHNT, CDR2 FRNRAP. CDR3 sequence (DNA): TGTGCTAGTGGTTTTTCAAATCTCGGACGAACCACAGATACGCAGTATTTT. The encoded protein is CASGFSNLGRTTDTQYF.

The CDR3 DNA is TGTGCCAGCAGCTTGCTAGCGGGGGTATACGAGCAGTACTTC. This encodes CASSLLAGVYEQYF. This chain links TRBV7-8 with TRBJ2-7, with 10 nucleotides matching TRBD2. V dropped 3 bases and J dropped 4; count of bases not matched to a gene: 3. CDR1 is SGHVS, CDR2 FQNEAQ, per germline. This CDR3 is 14 amino acids long.

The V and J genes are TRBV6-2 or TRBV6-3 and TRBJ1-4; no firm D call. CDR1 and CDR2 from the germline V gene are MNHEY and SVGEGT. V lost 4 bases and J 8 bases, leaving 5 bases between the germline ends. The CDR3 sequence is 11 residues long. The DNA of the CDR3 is TGTGCCAGCAGTTCGGACGAAAAACTGTTTTTT. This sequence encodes CASSSDEKLFF.

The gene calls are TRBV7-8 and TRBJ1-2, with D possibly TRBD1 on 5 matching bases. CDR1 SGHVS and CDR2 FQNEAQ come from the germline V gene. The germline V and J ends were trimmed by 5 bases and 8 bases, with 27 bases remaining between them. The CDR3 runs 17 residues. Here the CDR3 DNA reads TGTGCCAGCAGCCCCCTTTTTGGAGGTGGGGCCGATGGAGGCTACACCTTC. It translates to CASSPLFGGGADGGYTF.

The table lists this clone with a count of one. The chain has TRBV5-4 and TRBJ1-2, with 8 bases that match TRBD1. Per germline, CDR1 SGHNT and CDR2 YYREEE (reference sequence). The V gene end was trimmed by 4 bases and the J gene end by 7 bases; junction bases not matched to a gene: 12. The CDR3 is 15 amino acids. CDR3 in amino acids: CASSPGQDVAGGYTF. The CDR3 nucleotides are TGTGCCAGCAGCCCGGGACAGGACGTCGCGGGTGGCTACACCTTC. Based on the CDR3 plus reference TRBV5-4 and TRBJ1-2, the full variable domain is ETGVTQSPTHLIKTRGQQVTLRCSSQSGHNTVSWYQQALGQGPQFIFQYYREEENGRGNFPPRFSGLQFPNYSSELNVNALELDDSALYLCASSPGQDVAGGYTFGSGTRLTVV.